This T cell receptor beta chain was identified in a study of blood T cell repertoires in COVID-19. Study in general: Researchers got acute and convalescent COVID-19 samples from the United States, Italy and Spain.

Original methodology: Researchers report that nucleated cell counts were estimated from reference gene primer amplification. Clones were read by immunoSEQ multiplex PCR, and TCRdb kept only the in-frame ones, dropping some. V and J calls and clone size come straight from that table; D and trimming were deduced from the DNA. The data show about 380,000 clones, with 88% seen just once and about 1.1% held by the top ten. Germline-derived CDR1 and CDR2 are GTSNPN and SVGIG (reference sequence). Trimming removed 1 base from V and 6 bases from J, with 9 bases in between. This CDR3 has 12 residues. Participants spanned ages about 18 to 90 years and resided in 20 to 25 US areas. All recovered Cohort 3 donors got two negative PCRs, got clearance, or saw symptom resolution.

This clonotype was sampled from a woman between 18 and 29 years old who had recovered from COVID-19. The V gene is TRBV30, the J gene TRBJ1-1, with D perhaps matching TRBD1 (5 bases). The material sequenced was PBMCs or T cells enriched from blood (not recorded which). CDR3 protein: CAWSDTGPEAFF. CDR3 DNA sequence: TGTGCCTGGAGTGATACAGGACCTGAAGCTTTCTTT.